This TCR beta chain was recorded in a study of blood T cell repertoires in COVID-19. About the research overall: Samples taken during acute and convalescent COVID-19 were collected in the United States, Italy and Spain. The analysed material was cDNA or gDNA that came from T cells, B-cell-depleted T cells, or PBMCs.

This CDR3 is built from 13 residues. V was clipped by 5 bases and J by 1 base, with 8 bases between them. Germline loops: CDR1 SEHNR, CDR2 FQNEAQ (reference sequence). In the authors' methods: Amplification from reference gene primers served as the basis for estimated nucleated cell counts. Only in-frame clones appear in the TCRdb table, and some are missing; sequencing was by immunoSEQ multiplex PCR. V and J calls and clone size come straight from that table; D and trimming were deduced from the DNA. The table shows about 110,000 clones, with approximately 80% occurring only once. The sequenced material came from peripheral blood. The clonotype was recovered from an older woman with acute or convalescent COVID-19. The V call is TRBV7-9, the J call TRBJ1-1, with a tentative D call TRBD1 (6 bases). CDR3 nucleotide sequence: TGTGCCAGCAGCCGACAGGAGAACACTGAAGCTTTCTTT. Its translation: CASSRQENTEAFF.